The 32 T cell receptor beta chains presented below share a single source sample, sequenced in a study of T-cell memory formation after mild COVID-19. TCRdb passed the 5' RACE reads through MiXCR, listing each CDR3 protein once. The sample holds some 310,000 distinct CDR3 sequences, around a fifth seen once. The sequenced sample consisted of PBMCs or a T cell subset sorted from them (not recorded which). All receptors derive from a man aged 18 to 29 who had mild COVID-19 (a few samples of this study predate the infection). Cell type and time point are not known.

V gene TRBV5-1 combines with J gene TRBJ1-1; D perhaps matches TRBD1 (6 bases). This CDR3 comprises 15 residues. The V end was cut by 3 bases, the J end by 5 bases, with 17 bases between. Germline loops: CDR1 SGHRS, CDR2 YFSETQ. CDR3: CASSWAQGIRTEAFF. Written as DNA, the CDR3 is TGCGCCAGCAGCTGGGCACAGGGAATTAGGACTGAAGCTTTCTTT.

The V call is TRBV4-1, the J call TRBJ2-1; no definite D call. The CDR3 covers 13 residues. Germline V gene data show CDR1 as MGHRA and CDR2 as YSYEKL. Trimming removed 1 base from V and 8 bases from J, with 9 bases in between. CDR3 amino acids: CASSQGVSYEQFF. In DNA form, the CDR3 reads TGCGCCAGCAGCCAAGGGGTAAGCTATGAGCAGTTCTTC.

This clonotype has a handful of counts. The J gene is TRBJ2-5, the V gene TRBV6-5; possibly TRBD2 for D (7 bases). CDR1 and CDR2 (germline): MNHEY, SVGAGI. Trimming pared 8 bases from V and 2 bases from J, leaving 15 bases between. The CDR3 spans 14 residues. CDR3 in DNA: TGTGCCAGCCGGGGCGGGGGCTTACAAGAGACCCAGTACTTC. It encodes CASRGGGLQETQYF.

This clonotype was observed a handful of times. As DNA, the CDR3 is TGTGCCAGCAGTAGAGGGACTAGCCGGTCGTGGGAGCAGTACTTC. Translation: CASSRGTSRSWEQYF. The chain combines TRBV6-6 with TRBJ2-7, with 9 positions matching TRBD2. This CDR3 is 15 amino acids long. With 5 bases clipped from V and 7 bases from J, the junction kept 12 bases outside the gene matches. Germline V lookup: CDR1 MNHNY, CDR2 SVGAGI (reference sequence).

This clonotype was seen a few times. V and J are TRBV5-6 and TRBJ2-3, with D possibly being TRBD1 or TRBD2 (5 bases each). Germline CDR1 and CDR2: SGHDT and YYEEEE. V was pared by 3 bases and J by 4 bases, with 12 bases between. This CDR3 contains 14 residues. CDR3 DNA sequence: TGTGCCAGCAGCTCCGGGACGTCACCAGATACGCAGTATTTT. Residues: CASSSGTSPDTQYF.

The rearrangement uses TRBV9 and TRBJ2-5; 7 positions match TRBD2. V shed 4 bases, J shed 2 bases, and the junction held 2 bases outside the gene matches. Germline values: CDR1 SGDLS, CDR2 YYNGEE. The CDR3 is 13 residues long. The CDR3 nucleotides are TGTGCCAGCAGCTGGGGGGGGCAAGAGACCCAGTACTTC. Protein product: CASSWGGQETQYF.

This chain joins TRBV7-2 and TRBJ1-6; 9 nucleotides match TRBD1. Germline CDR1 reads SGHTA; CDR2 reads FQGNSA. Trimming took 9 bases from V and 10 from J; bases not matched to a gene: 13. The CDR3 spans 15 residues. CDR3 sequence (DNA): TGTGCCAGTGAGACTAAAGGGACAGGGCTCTCACCCCTCCACTTT. Residues: CASETKGTGLSPLHF.

There are many counts of this clonotype. The V gene is TRBV7-2, the J gene TRBJ2-1; TRBD1 might be the D (5 bases). Trimming stripped 6 bases from V and 0 bases from J, with 9 bases between. Per the germline V gene, CDR1 is SGHTA and CDR2 is FQGNSA. This CDR3 contains 14 residues. DNA for the CDR3: TGTGCCAGCAGTCGACAGATCTCCTACAATGAGCAGTTCTTC. Protein sequence: CASSRQISYNEQFF.

This clonotype was recorded at least ten times. The junction and the germline gene differ at one end; a read error may be behind it. J is TRBJ2-5 and V is TRBV7-3; D may correspond to TRBD1 or TRBD2 (6 bases each). CDR1 is SGHTA, CDR2 FQGTGA, per germline. The CDR3 runs 14 residues. The CDR3 nucleotides are TGCGCCAGCAGCCTTACGGGGGCCGGGGAGACCCAGTACTTC. This codes for CASSLTGAGETQYF.

This clonotype was seen once. This chain uses TRBV7-2 with TRBJ1-5, with 9 bases identical to TRBD1. V was clipped by 8 bases and J by 7 bases; unmatched bases: 6. The CDR3 sequence is 13 residues long. CDR1 is SGHTA, CDR2 FQGNSA, per germline. The CDR3: CASARDRAQPQHF. The DNA of the CDR3 is TGTGCCAGCGCCCGGGACAGGGCACAGCCCCAGCATTTT. The complete variable domain, with remaining parts taken from reference TRBV7-2 and TRBJ1-5, reads GAGVSQSPSNKVTEKGKDVELRCDPISGHTALYWYRQSLGQGLEFLIYFQGNSAPDKSGLPSDRFSAERTGGSVSTLTIQRTQQEDSAVYLCASARDRAQPQHFGDGTRLSIL.

The gene calls are TRBV10-3 and TRBJ2-3, with D tentatively TRBD2 (5 bases). There are 14 residues in the CDR3. In germline, CDR1 is ENHRY, CDR2 SYGVKD. V was pared by 4 bases and J by 0 bases, with 8 bases between. The CDR3, as DNA: TGTGCCATCAGTGTACTAGATAGCACAGATACGCAGTATTTT. This encodes CAISVLDSTDTQYF.

The sample holds one count of this clonotype. The chain employs TRBV6-5 and TRBJ2-7; 12 bases map to TRBD1. The junction had 5 bases not matched to a gene; V was cut back by 7 bases and J by 4 bases. Germline V gene sequence: CDR1 MNHEY, CDR2 SVGAGI. This CDR3 comprises 14 residues. CDR3 in amino acids: CASTPGQGAYEQYF. The CDR3 DNA follows: TGTGCCAGCACACCGGGACAGGGGGCTTACGAGCAGTACTTC.

The chain couples TRBV3-1 to TRBJ2-3, with TRBD1 matching over 9 bases. Germline CDR1 is LGHDT and CDR2 is YNNKEL (reference sequence). The trim removed 4 bases at V and 1 base at J, leaving 3 bases unmatched. The length of the CDR3 is 15 residues. CDR3 protein: CASSPWTGGTDTQYF. As DNA, the CDR3 is TGTGCCAGCAGCCCTTGGACAGGGGGCACAGATACGCAGTATTTT.

This clonotype came up a few times. V is TRBV21-1 and J is TRBJ2-4; the table's D call, TRBD1, was not checked against the DNA. TRBV21-1 is reported as a pseudogene. This CDR3 contains 16 residues. The CDR3 nucleotides read TGTGCCAGCAGCAAAGGGTCGGGGACAGCCAAAAACATTCAGTACTTC. This gives the protein CASSKGSGTAKNIQYF.

This clonotype was detected a few times. The rearrangement links TRBV4-3 to TRBJ2-1; possibly TRBD1 for D (6 bases). The germline gives CDR1 LGHNA, CDR2 YSLEER. V was pared by 0 bases and J by 8 bases, with 11 bases between. CDR3 size: 14 residues. CDR3 sequence reads: CASSQDSRGYEQFF. For the CDR3, the DNA is TGCGCCAGCAGCCAAGATTCCAGGGGCTATGAGCAGTTCTTC.

With regard to this clonotype: This may stem from a read error, because a much larger clone lies one nucleotide away. The J gene is TRBJ2-5, the V gene TRBV29-1; tentative D call: TRBD2 (5 bases). CDR3 length equals 11 residues. Germline lookup yields CDR1 SQVTM and CDR2 ANQGSEA. The CDR3 sequence: CSTRPWETKYF. The CDR3 coding sequence is TGCAGCACCCGGCCGTGGGAGACCAAGTACTTC.

In its sample, this clonotype was seen a few times. The J gene is TRBJ2-1, the V gene TRBV7-2, with D possibly matching TRBD1 (6 bases). Germline lookup yields CDR1 SGHTA and CDR2 FQGNSA. The V gene lost 5 bases and the J gene lost 7 bases, with 15 bases spanning the gap. There are 14 residues in the CDR3. The CDR3 is CASSQGLARNEQFF. CDR3 bases: TGTGCCAGCAGCCAGGGGCTAGCACGTAATGAGCAGTTCTTC.

This chain links TRBV5-1 with TRBJ1-1; TRBD1 agrees at 8 bases. Germline V gene lookup returns CDR1 SGHRS and CDR2 YFSETQ. V trimming: 9 bases; J trimming: 5 bases; junction bases outside the gene matches: 12. The CDR3 runs 14 residues. CDR3 amino acids: CATTSGGASTEAFF. DNA of the CDR3: TGCGCCACCACTTCAGGGGGCGCGAGTACTGAAGCTTTCTTT. The full variable domain, completed using reference TRBV5-1 and TRBJ1-1, is KAGVTQTPRYLIKTRGQQVTLSCSPISGHRSVSWYQQTPGQGLQFLFEYFSETQRNKGNFPGRFSGRQFSNSRSEMNVSTLELGDSALYLCATTSGGASTEAFFGQGTRLTVV.

V is TRBV20-1 and J is TRBJ2-1; D is possibly TRBD2 (7 bases). Germline CDR1 is DFQATT and CDR2 is SNEGSKA (reference sequence). CDR3 length: 18 amino acids. V dropped 0 bases and J dropped 0 bases, with 18 bases sitting between them. CDR3 sequence reads: CSARDEMAGARSYNEQFF. The CDR3 nucleotides read TGCAGTGCTAGAGACGAGATGGCGGGGGCGCGCTCCTACAATGAGCAGTTCTTC.

This clonotype was counted only a few times. The CDR3 loop is CASSQGLAPSTGELFF. CDR3 bases: TGTGCCAGCAGTCAGGGACTAGCTCCGTCCACCGGGGAGCTGTTTTTT. The chain uses TRBV27 and TRBJ2-2, with 9 bases fitting TRBD2. The CDR3 loop spans 16 amino acids. The V and J ends lost 5 bases and 4 bases, in that order; junction bases with no gene match: 8. In germline, CDR1 is MNHEY, CDR2 SMNVEV (reference sequence).

This clonotype came up a few times. The J gene is TRBJ2-4, the V gene TRBV7-2; the D gene is possibly TRBD2 (7 bases). The CDR3 runs 17 residues. V was clipped by 2 bases and J by 5 bases, with 19 bases between them. CDR1 and CDR2 (germline): SGHTA, FQGNSA. The CDR3 reads CASSLRSGGRGENIQYF. For the CDR3, the DNA is TGTGCCAGCAGCTTACGGTCGGGGGGCCGTGGGGAAAACATTCAGTACTTC.

This clonotype was found a few times. The chain uses TRBV7-9 and TRBJ1-4, with D tentatively TRBD1 (5 bases). The CDR3 loop spans 14 amino acids. CDR1 is SEHNR, CDR2 FQNEAQ, per germline (reference sequence). Trimming took off 5 bases at V and 6 bases at J, with 13 bases between the two ends. CDR3 DNA: TGTGCCAGCAGCCAGGAGGGGAATTATGAAAAACTGTTTTTT. Encoded protein: CASSQEGNYEKLFF. Supplemented by reference TRBV7-9 and TRBJ1-4, the full variable domain reads DTGVSQNPRHKITKRGQNVTFRCDPISEHNRLYWYRQTLGQGPEFLTYFQNEAQLEKSRLLSDRFSAERPKGSFSTLEIQRTEQGDSAMYLCASSQEGNYEKLFFGSGTQLSVL.

This clonotype was counted between two and nine times. The V call is TRBV5-1, the J call TRBJ1-2; unclear D gene. In germline, CDR1 is SGHRS, CDR2 YFSETQ. This CDR3 contains 13 residues. Trimming shortened V by 0 bases and J by 3 bases, and 6 bases separated the two germline ends. The DNA for the CDR3 is TGCGCCAGCAGCTTGGGCTGGGACTATGGCTACACCTTC. Translating gives CASSLGWDYGYTF.

This clonotype was observed a handful of times. This rearrangement joins TRBV4-1 to TRBJ2-3, with 8 bases that match TRBD2. Germline V lookup: CDR1 MGHRA, CDR2 YSYEKL. The CDR3 length is 15 residues. V was clipped by 0 bases and J by 5 bases; unmatched bases: 4. In nucleotides, the CDR3 is TGCGCCAGCAGCCAAGACGGGGGGGGCCTAGATACGCAGTATTTT. Translation: CASSQDGGGLDTQYF.

A few counts support this clonotype. This sequence joins TRBV4-1 and TRBJ1-5, with unresolved D. Trimming pared 5 bases from V and 3 bases from J, leaving 11 bases between. The V gene's germline CDR1 is MGHRA and CDR2 YSYEKL. The CDR3 contains 14 residues. The CDR3 region has the DNA TGCGCCAGCAGCTTAAACGATCTCAATCAGCCCCAGCATTTT. This gives the protein CASSLNDLNQPQHF.

V is TRBV5-1 and J is TRBJ2-2; D may be TRBD1 (6 bases). Germline CDR1 is SGHRS and CDR2 is YFSETQ. The CDR3 length is 14 residues. V was clipped by 4 bases and J by 3 bases, with 10 bases between them. The CDR3 is CASSPRTDTGELFF. As DNA, the CDR3 is TGCGCCAGCAGCCCGAGGACAGACACCGGGGAGCTGTTTTTT.

This chain uses TRBV7-2 with TRBJ1-6, with D unresolved. The germline V gene has CDR1 SGHTA and CDR2 FQGNSA. This CDR3 contains 14 residues. Trimming cost V 3 bases and J 3 bases, with 6 bases left between them. The CDR3 sequence: CASSLPGYNSPLHF. The CDR3 DNA sequence: TGTGCCAGCAGCTTGCCAGGCTATAATTCACCCCTCCACTTT.

This clonotype was recorded a few times. The chain joins TRBV6-5 to TRBJ2-5; 12 bases align to TRBD2. This CDR3 is 17 amino acids long. Trimming cost V 2 bases and J 7 bases; bases outside gene matches: 11. Germline CDR1 is MNHEY and CDR2 is SVGAGI. CDR3 protein: CASSYTRGTSGSGTQYF. CDR3 DNA sequence: TGTGCCAGCAGTTACACTCGTGGGACTAGCGGGTCAGGGACCCAGTACTTC.

In this sample, this clonotype turned up a few times. This chain joins TRBV29-1 and TRBJ2-1; 10 nucleotides match TRBD1. From germline, CDR1 is SQVTM and CDR2 ANQGSEA. Unmatched junction bases numbered 11, after V lost 8 bases and J lost 7 bases. CDR3 size: 14 residues. CDR3 in amino acids: CSSSRTGGVNEQFF. CDR3 DNA: TGCAGCTCCTCTCGGACAGGGGGGGTGAATGAGCAGTTCTTC.

This chain uses TRBV10-3 with TRBJ1-2; D remains unclear. V shed 2 bases and J shed 3 bases, with 7 bases lying between them. Germline CDR1 reads ENHRY; CDR2 reads SYGVKD. The CDR3 has 13 amino acids. The CDR3 DNA sequence: TGTGCCATCAGTGAGAAGTCTCACTATGGCTACACCTTC. Translated, it gives CAISEKSHYGYTF.

In its sample, this clonotype was seen a few times. This chain uses TRBV5-1 with TRBJ2-7, with 10 positions matching TRBD1. Per germline, CDR1 SGHRS and CDR2 YFSETQ. Trimming took 2 bases from V and 5 from J; bases not matched to a gene: 1. The CDR3 covers 13 residues. Here the CDR3 reads CASSFGTGDEQYF. For the CDR3, the DNA is TGCGCCAGCAGCTTTGGGACAGGGGACGAGCAGTACTTC.

This clonotype occurred a few times. V gene TRBV7-2 combines with J gene TRBJ1-2; TRBD1 matches 9 bases. There are 16 residues in the CDR3. Per the germline V gene, CDR1 is SGHTA and CDR2 is FQGNSA. V shed 4 bases, J shed 4 bases, and the junction held 10 bases outside the gene matches. The CDR3 is CASSSSGQGIIYGYTF. Here the CDR3 DNA reads TGTGCCAGCAGCTCGTCGGGACAGGGCATCATCTATGGCTACACCTTC.